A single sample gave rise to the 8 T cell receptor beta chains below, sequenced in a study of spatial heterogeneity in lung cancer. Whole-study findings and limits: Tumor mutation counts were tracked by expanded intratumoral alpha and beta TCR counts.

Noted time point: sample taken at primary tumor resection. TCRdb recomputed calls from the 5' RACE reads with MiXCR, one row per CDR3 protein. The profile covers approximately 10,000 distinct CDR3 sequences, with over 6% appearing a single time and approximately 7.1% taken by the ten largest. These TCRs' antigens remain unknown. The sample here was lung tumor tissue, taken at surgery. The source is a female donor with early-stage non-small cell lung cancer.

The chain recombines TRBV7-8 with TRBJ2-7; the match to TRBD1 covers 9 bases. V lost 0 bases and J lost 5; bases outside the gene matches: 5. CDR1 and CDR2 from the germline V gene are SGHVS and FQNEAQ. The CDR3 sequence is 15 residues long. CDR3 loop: CASSLAGTGMHEQYF. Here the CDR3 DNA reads TGTGCCAGCAGCTTAGCCGGGACAGGGATGCACGAGCAGTACTTC.

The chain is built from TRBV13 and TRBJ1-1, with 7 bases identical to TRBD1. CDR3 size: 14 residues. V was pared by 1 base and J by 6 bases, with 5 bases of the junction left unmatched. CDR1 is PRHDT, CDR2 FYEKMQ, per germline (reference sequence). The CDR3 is CASSLAGGGSEAFF. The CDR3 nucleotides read TGTGCCAGCAGCTTAGCAGGGGGAGGCTCTGAAGCTTTCTTT.

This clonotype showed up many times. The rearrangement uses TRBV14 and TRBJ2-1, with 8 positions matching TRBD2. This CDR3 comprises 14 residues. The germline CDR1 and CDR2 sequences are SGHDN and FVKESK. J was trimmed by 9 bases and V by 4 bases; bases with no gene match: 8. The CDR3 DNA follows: TGTGCCAGCAGCCGCGCCGGGACTAGGGGTGAGCAGTTCTTC. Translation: CASSRAGTRGEQFF.

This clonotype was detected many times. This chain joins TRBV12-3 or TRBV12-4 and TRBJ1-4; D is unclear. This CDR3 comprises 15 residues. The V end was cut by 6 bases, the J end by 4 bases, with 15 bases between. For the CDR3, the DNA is TGTGCCAGCAGGAAGGGAGCGGCTCTTAATGAAAAACTGTTTTTT. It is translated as CASRKGAALNEKLFF.

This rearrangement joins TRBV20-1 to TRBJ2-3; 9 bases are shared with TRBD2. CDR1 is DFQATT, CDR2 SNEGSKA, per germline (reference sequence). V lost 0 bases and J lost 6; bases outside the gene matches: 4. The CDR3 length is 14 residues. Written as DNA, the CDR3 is TGCAGTGCTAGAGACCCTAGCGGGAAGGATACGCAGTATTTT. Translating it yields CSARDPSGKDTQYF.

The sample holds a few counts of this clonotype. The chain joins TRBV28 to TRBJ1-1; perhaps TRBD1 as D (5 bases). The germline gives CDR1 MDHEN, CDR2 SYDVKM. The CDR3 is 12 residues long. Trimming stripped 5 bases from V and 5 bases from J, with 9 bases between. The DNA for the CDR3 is TGTGCCAGCAGTGCAGGGTATACTGAAGCTTTCTTT. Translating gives CASSAGYTEAFF.

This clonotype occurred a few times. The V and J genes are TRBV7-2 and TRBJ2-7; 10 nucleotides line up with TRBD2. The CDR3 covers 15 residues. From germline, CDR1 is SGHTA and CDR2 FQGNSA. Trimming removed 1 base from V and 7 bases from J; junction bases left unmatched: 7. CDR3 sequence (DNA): TGTGCCAGCAGCTTAGTGCTAGCGGGAGTGAGGGAGCAGTACTTC. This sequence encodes CASSLVLAGVREQYF.

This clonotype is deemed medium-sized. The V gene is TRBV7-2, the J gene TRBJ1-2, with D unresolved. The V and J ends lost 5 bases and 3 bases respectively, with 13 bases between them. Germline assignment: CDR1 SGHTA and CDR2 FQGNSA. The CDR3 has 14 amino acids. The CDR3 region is CASSPPQGYYGYTF. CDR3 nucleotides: TGTGCCAGCAGCCCACCCCAAGGGTACTATGGCTACACCTTC.